This TCR beta chain appears in the sequencing data of a study of shared clonotypes between healthy human individuals. Study-wide results and limits: Shared across a handful of donors were roughly 4.8% of the naive CD4 clonotypes. The authors expected sequencing depth to affect clonotype sharing among donors. Non-shared clonotypes had lower generation probabilities than clonotypes shared by all four sorted-subset donors.

Notes on this clone: Its antigen is not identified.

The CDR3 spans 15 residues. Germline V gene lookup returns CDR1 KGHSH and CDR2 LQKENI. V lost 3 bases to trimming and J lost 8 bases; unmatched junction nucleotides: 5. Per sorted-subset replicate PCR, input was roughly 200 ng DNA, representing some 30,000 T cell genomes. Sequencing was performed with immunoSEQ multiplex PCR; in TCRdb, only in-frame clones are kept and a portion is missing. The sample shows about 980,000 clones, over 75% of them seen only once. The V and J genes are TRBV18 and TRBJ1-4; 11 bases are shared with TRBD1. This clonotype originated in a man younger than 35 in good health. Sequences were obtained from memory CD4+ T cells sorted from blood. Subset: CD45RA-negative fraction. The CDR3 sequence is CASSPRTGGSEKLFF. CDR3 nucleotides: TGTGCCAGCTCACCCAGGACAGGGGGCTCCGAAAAACTGTTTTTT.